This TCR beta chain was captured in a study of liver allograft versus peripheral blood T cells. Study-wide background: Blood and transplanted-liver T cell receptor repertoires from recipients were compared.

CDR3 length: 15 amino acids. The germline V gene has CDR1 MDHEN and CDR2 SYDVKM. Trimming pared 3 bases from V and 5 bases from J, leaving 16 bases between. TCRdb itself ran the reads through MiXCR, one entry per CDR3 protein. The table lists about 5,200 distinct CDR3 sequences, around 17% of them singletons, with roughly 54% in the top ten. Study results and caveats: Repertoires of T cell receptors that resided inside liver allografts reportedly differed from those in peripheral blood.

Ten or more counts support this clonotype. No antigen is known for it. V is TRBV28 and J is TRBJ2-5; D gene unclear. The receptor's source is a human patient who had a liver transplant. The graft donor may be the source of some T cells. The CDR3 sequence: CASSLRWRENETQYF. In DNA form, the CDR3 reads TGTGCCAGCAGTTTGAGGTGGCGCGAGAATGAGACCCAGTACTTC.